The present TCR beta chain was sequenced within a study of cytomegalovirus exposure and HLA in healthy donors. Study-level information: An analysis done earlier identified fewer than 140 million unique TCR beta sequences from 200 million or so T cells.

To note about this clone: The antigen is unknown.

Study-wide points: Immune exposure was documented only through CMV serostatus. Reported findings show TCR beta sequences accurately forecast HLA-A and HLA-B alleles in most subjects.

The CDR3 has 17 amino acids. This PCR relied on a set of 60 Vbeta primers and 13 Jbeta primers. Original processing methods: A later analysis tallied some 84 million unique TCR beta chains, 9 million to 12 million of them shared. Libraries were prepared by immunoSEQ multiplex PCR; TCRdb keeps only in-frame clonotypes and omits some of them. From that table come the V and J calls and clone size; the DNA was used to work out D and trimming. The repertoire holds fewer than 110,000 clones, with more than 80% as singletons. The TCR was taken from a man under 40 in good health and CMV-seronegative. This rearrangement joins TRBV21-1 to TRBJ1-1; the table assigns TRBD1, which was not confirmed against the DNA. TRBV21-1 is deemed a pseudogene. The sequencing input was PBMCs. The CDR3 bases are TGTGCCAGCAGCAAACGGCGGGACAGGGGAGGGGACACTGAAGCTTTCTTT. It codes for CASSKRRDRGGDTEAFF.